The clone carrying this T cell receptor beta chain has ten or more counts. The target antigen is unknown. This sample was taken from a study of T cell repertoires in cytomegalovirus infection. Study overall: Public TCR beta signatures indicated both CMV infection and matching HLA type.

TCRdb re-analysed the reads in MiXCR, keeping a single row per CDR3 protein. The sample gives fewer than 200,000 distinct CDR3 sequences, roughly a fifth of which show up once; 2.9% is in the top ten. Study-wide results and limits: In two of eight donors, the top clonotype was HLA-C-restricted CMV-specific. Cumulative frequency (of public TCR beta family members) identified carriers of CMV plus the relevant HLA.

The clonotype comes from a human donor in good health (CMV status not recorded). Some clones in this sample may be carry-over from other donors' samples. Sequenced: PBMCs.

The CDR3 protein is CASSDLRAGVLSYEQYF. The CDR3 coding sequence is TGTGCCAGCAGTGATCTTCGAGCGGGAGTTCTCTCCTACGAGCAGTACTTC. V is TRBV28 and J is TRBJ2-7, with 8 bases that match TRBD2. J lost 0 bases, V lost 5 bases, and 12 bases had no gene match. Germline lookup yields CDR1 MDHEN and CDR2 SYDVKM. The CDR3 loop spans 17 amino acids.